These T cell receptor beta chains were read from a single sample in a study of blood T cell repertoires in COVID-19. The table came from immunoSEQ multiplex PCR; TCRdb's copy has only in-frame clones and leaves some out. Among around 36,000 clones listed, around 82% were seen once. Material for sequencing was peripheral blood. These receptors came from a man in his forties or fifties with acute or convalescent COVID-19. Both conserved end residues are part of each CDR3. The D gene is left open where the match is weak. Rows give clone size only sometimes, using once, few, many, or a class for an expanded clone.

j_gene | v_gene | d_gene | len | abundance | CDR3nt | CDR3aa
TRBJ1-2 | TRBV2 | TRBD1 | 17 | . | TGTGCCAGCAGTCCCCTATCCGGGACAGGGGGCTATCATGGCTACACCTTC | CASSPLSGTGGYHGYTF
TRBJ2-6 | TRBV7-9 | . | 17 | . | TGTGCCAGCACCCTCCGGACGGCGGGCTCTGGGGCCAACGTCCTGACTTTC | CASTLRTAGSGANVLTF
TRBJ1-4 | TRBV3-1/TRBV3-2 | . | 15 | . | TGTGCCAGCAGCCAAACCTGGGGTGAGGGTGAAAAACTGTTTTTT | CASSQTWGEGEKLFF
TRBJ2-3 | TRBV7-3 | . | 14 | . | TGTGCCAGCAGCTTCGGTGTTAGCACAGATACGCAGTATTTT | CASSFGVSTDTQYF
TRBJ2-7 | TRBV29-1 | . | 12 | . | TGCAGCGTTGTTTTGTCCGGCTACGAGCAGTACTTC | CSVVLSGYEQYF
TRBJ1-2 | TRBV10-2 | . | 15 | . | TGCGCCAGCAGTGACGGAGGACTGGCTAACTATGGCTACACCTTC | CASSDGGLANYGYTF
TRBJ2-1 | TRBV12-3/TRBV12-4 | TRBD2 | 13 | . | TGTGCCAGCAGTTACAGCGGGAGCCGGGAGCAGTTCTTC | CASSYSGSREQFF
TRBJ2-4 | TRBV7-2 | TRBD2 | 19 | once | TGTGCCAGCAGCTTACTAGCGGGAGGGCGTATTGAAGCCAAAAACATTCAGTACTTC | CASSLLAGGRIEAKNIQYF
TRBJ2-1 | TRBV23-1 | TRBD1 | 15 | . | TGCGCCAGCAGTCGAGACAGGGGGGTCCTAAATGAGCAGTTCTTC | CASSRDRGVLNEQFF
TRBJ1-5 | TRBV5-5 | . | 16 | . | TGTGCCAGCAGCTTGGTGCCGACACGAAACAATCAGCCCCAGCATTTT | CASSLVPTRNNQPQHF
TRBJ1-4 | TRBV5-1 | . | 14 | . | TGCGCCAGCAGCTTGGAGAGGGCTAATGAAAAACTGTTTTTT | CASSLERANEKLFF
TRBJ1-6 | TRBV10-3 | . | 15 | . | TGTGCCATCAGTGAGTCCGAGGGTTATAATTCACCCCTCCACTTT | CAISESEGYNSPLHF
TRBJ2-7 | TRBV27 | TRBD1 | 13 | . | TGTGCCAGCAGCCTGCGACAGGGATACGAGCAGTACTTC | CASSLRQGYEQYF
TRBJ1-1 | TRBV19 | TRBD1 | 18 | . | TGTGCCAGTAGTATATATTGGACAGGGCGGGGTTTGAACACTGAAGCTTTCTTT | CASSIYWTGRGLNTEAFF
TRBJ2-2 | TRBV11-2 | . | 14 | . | TGTGCCAGCAGCTCCCAGGTTAACACCGGGGAGCTGTTTTTT | CASSSQVNTGELFF
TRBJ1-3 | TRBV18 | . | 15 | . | TGTGCCAGCTCACCAAGCCTTCACTCTGGAAACACCATATATTTT | CASSPSLHSGNTIYF
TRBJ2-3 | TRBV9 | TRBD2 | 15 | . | TGTGCCAGCAGCTCGATAGCGGGGGGGTCAGATACGCAGTATTTT | CASSSIAGGSDTQYF
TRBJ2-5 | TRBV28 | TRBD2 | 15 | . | TGTGCCAGCAGTATACGACTAGCGGCTCAAGAGACCCAGTACTTC | CASSIRLAAQETQYF
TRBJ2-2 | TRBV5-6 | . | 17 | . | TGTGCCAGCACCCCCCTCGGGAGTGCGGGACACACCGGGGAGCTGTTTTTT | CASTPLGSAGHTGELFF
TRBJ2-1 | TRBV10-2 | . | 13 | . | TGCGCCAGCAGTGGGAGGGTAGCAAATGAGCAGTTCTTC | CASSGRVANEQFF
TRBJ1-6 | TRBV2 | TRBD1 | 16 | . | TGTGCCAGCAGCGAACTGGGACAGGCCAATCTTTCACCCCTCCACTTT | CASSELGQANLSPLHF
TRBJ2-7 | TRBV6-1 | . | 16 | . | TGTGCCAGCAGTGAACGTCAAGGCCTGGGGAGGTACGAGCAGTACTTC | CASSERQGLGRYEQYF
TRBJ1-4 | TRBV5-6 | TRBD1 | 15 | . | TGTGCCAGCAGCTTTTCGACAGGGAGACATGAAAAACTGTTTTTT | CASSFSTGRHEKLFF
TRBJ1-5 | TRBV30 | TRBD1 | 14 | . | TGTGCCTGGAGCCGGGACAGCGGAAATCAGCCCCAGCATTTT | CAWSRDSGNQPQHF
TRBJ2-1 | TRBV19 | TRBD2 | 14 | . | TGTGCCAGTAGTATTAGCGGGAGGGACAATGAGCAGTTCTTC | CASSISGRDNEQFF
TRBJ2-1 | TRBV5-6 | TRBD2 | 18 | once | TGTGCCAGCAGCTTGTTGTCTAGCGGGGGAAACCTCTGGAATGAGCAGTTCTTC | CASSLLSSGGNLWNEQFF
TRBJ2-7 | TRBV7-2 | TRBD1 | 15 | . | TGTGCCAGCAGCTTAGACAGGACAGGGGGCTACGAGCAGTACTTC | CASSLDRTGGYEQYF
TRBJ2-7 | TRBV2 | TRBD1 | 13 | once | TGTGCCAGCAGCCTGACAGGGAAGGACGAGCAGTACTTC | CASSLTGKDEQYF
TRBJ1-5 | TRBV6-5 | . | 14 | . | TGTGCCAGCAGTAGTAGTCGGAGCAATCAGCCCCAGCATTTT | CASSSSRSNQPQHF
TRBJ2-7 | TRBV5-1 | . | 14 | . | TGCGCCAGCAGCCCCGAGGGGGACGTCAACGAGCAGTACTTC | CASSPEGDVNEQYF
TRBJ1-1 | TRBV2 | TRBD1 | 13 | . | TGTGCCAGCAGTGGAACAGGGGGCACTGAAGCTTTCTTT | CASSGTGGTEAFF
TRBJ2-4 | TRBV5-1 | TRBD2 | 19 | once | TGCGCCAGCAGCTTGGGTCCCATTAGCGGGACCTTAGCCAAAAACATTCAGTACTTC | CASSLGPISGTLAKNIQYF
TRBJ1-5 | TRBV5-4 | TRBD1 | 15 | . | TGTGCCAGCAGCCTAGACAGGGCTAGCAATCAGCCCCAGCATTTT | CASSLDRASNQPQHF
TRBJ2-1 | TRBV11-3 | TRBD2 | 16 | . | TGTGCCAGCAGCTTGACTAGCGGGGGGGCATCGAATGAGCAGTTCTTC | CASSLTSGGASNEQFF
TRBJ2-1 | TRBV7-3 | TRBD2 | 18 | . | TGTGCCAGCAGCCCGCGCAGGGGTGCGGGAGGATTGGACAATGAGCAGTTCTTC | CASSPRRGAGGLDNEQFF
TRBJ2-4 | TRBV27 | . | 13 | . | TGTGCCAGCGGGCCGGCAGGGAAAAACATTCAGTACTTC | CASGPAGKNIQYF
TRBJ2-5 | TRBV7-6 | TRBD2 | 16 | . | TGTGCCAGCAGCCCGGGACTAGCGGTATTAAAAGAGACCCAGTACTTC | CASSPGLAVLKETQYF
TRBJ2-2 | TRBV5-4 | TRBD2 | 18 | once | TGTGCCAGCAGCTTACTAGCGGGTAGGCTCGCGAACACCGGGGAGCTGTTTTTT | CASSLLAGRLANTGELFF
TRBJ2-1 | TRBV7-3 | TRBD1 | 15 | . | TGTGCCAGCAGCCTGGACAGGGGAGTTTACAATGAGCAGTTCTTC | CASSLDRGVYNEQFF
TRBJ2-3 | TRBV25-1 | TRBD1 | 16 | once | TGTGCCAGCAGGATTACCGGGACAGGGTGCATGGATACGCAGTATTTT | CASRITGTGCMDTQYF
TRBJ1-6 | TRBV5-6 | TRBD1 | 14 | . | TGTGCCAGCAGCATACAGGGGCATAATTCACCCCTCCACTTT | CASSIQGHNSPLHF
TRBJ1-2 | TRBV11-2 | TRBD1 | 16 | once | TGTGCCAGCAGCTTAGCTCCGGGACAGGCGAACTATGGCTACACCTTC | CASSLAPGQANYGYTF
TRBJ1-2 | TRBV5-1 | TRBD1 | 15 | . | TGCGCCAGCAGCCCGGGGACAGGCGCTAACTATGGCTACACCTTC | CASSPGTGANYGYTF